This T cell receptor beta chain was captured in a study of Graves' ophthalmopathy and Graves' hyperthyroidism. Study information: There was a collection of peripheral blood at initial diagnosis, before any treatment.

CDR3 length equals 15 residues. The V gene lost 5 bases and the J gene lost 4 bases, with 15 bases spanning the gap. The germline CDR1 and CDR2 sequences are MDHEN and SYDVKM. The study's findings and limits: The model forecast ophthalmopathy progression, reaching around 66% sensitivity and about 72% specificity. In blood, most expanded thyroid clonotypes above 0.001 frequency were also detected.

Points on this clonotype: Its antigen is as yet unknown.

TCR beta CDR3 regions were amplified from RNA transcripts. The workflow started with a first-round RT-PCR run with HTBI primers and then moved on to a second-round multiplex PCR. TCRdb redid the calling of the multiplex PCR reads with MiXCR, one entry per CDR3 protein. The sample carries 400,000 to 450,000 distinct CDR3 sequences, under 25% recorded once. Sequencing was carried out using peripheral blood. The V gene is TRBV28, the J gene TRBJ1-5, with D perhaps TRBD1 (5 bases). The clonotype was recovered from a woman under 30 with stable Graves' hyperthyroidism. CDR3 region: CASSNSSPGNQPQHF. CDR3 nucleotides: TGTGCCAGCAGTAACTCAAGCCCAGGGAATCAGCCCCAGCATTTT.